This T cell receptor beta chain was sequenced during a study of early T cells in non-severe SARS-CoV-2 infection. Many counts were recorded for this clonotype. TCRdb recomputed calls from the 5' RACE reads with MiXCR, one row per CDR3 protein. The table lists around 82,000 distinct CDR3 sequences, more than 10% of them singletons. Germline CDR1 is DFQATT and CDR2 is SNEGSKA (reference sequence). The CDR3 is made up of 14 amino acids. With 5 bases clipped from V and 8 bases from J, the junction kept 6 bases outside the gene matches. The sequence was obtained from an adult who was a healthcare worker with PCR-confirmed SARS-CoV-2 infection or an uninfected control (not recorded which). The chain joins TRBV20-1 to TRBJ2-1, with 13 positions matching TRBD2. Input material: whole blood. In DNA, the CDR3 is TGCAGTGCTCGGACTAGCGGGAGTCTCCATGAGCAGTTCTTC. It specifies CSARTSGSLHEQFF.